This T cell receptor (beta chain) was captured by sequencing in a study of CD8+CD57+ T cells in acquired aplastic anemia. Study at large: Sorted cells (CD4+ and CD8+) yielded DNA amounts that averaged around 3.1 ug. Points from the study as a whole: It was found that approximately 29 CD8+ CDR3 sequences were shared between patients and controls. Patients and controls had CD8+ Simpson's diversity values that were not significantly distinct.

With regard to this clonotype: Its antigen is still unknown.

The sequenced patients had an expansion of CD8+CD57+ cells seen by flow cytometry. Blood came from patients not yet given any therapy. Germline CDR1 and CDR2: SGHTA and FQGNSA. V was pared by 5 bases and J by 4 bases, with 14 bases between. The CDR3 is 14 amino acids. The use of genomic DNA as template underpinned the TCR beta VDJ and CDR3 profiling. Each CDR3 protein is one row after TCRdb ran MiXCR on the reads. The sample has 150,000 or so distinct CDR3 sequences; about 52% are singletons. The material sequenced was sorted CD4+, CD8+, or CD8+CD57+ T cells (not recorded which) from PBMCs. The chain couples TRBV7-2 to TRBJ1-1, with D perhaps matching TRBD1 (5 bases). The clonotype was recovered from a human donor with aplastic anemia. The CDR3 DNA follows: TGTGCCAGCAGCCTACGGGGCGCGGGCACTGAAGCTTTCTTT. It translates to CASSLRGAGTEAFF. Full variable domain (outside the CDR3, taken from reference TRBV7-2 and TRBJ1-1): GAGVSQSPSNKVTEKGKDVELRCDPISGHTALYWYRQSLGQGLEFLIYFQGNSAPDKSGLPSDRFSAERTGGSVSTLTIQRTQQEDSAVYLCASSLRGAGTEAFFGQGTRLTVV.